The 12 T cell receptor beta chains below come from one sample, sequenced in a study of spatial heterogeneity in lung cancer. The time point is: sample taken at primary tumor resection. Tumor, nontumor lung or frozen PBMC supplied whole RNA that was sequenced unsorted. TCRdb recomputed calls from the 5' RACE reads with MiXCR, one row per CDR3 protein. The data show 65,000 to 85,000 distinct CDR3 sequences, about 20% seen once. Sequencing was performed on PBMCs, taken at surgery. The receptors were sampled from a male donor with early-stage non-small cell lung cancer.

The chain has TRBV12-3 or TRBV12-4 and TRBJ1-2; perhaps TRBD1 as D (6 bases). The CDR3 length is 15 residues. The ends were cut back, 7 bases at V and 1 base at J, with 16 bases in the middle. This CDR3 reads CASNEQGMGNYGYTF. CDR3 DNA sequence: TGTGCCAGCAACGAACAGGGAATGGGTAACTATGGCTACACCTTC.

This clonotype showed up just a few times. The rearrangement links TRBV12-3 or TRBV12-4 to TRBJ2-1; possibly TRBD2 for D (5 bases). Trimming cost V 6 bases and J 4 bases, with 16 bases left between them. The CDR3 runs 15 residues. The CDR3 loop reads CASSARTGRYNEQFF. The CDR3 DNA reads TGTGCCAGCAGCGCTCGGACTGGAAGATACAATGAGCAGTTCTTC.

This chain links TRBV7-9 with TRBJ2-1; TRBD2 matches 14 bases. Trimming removed 5 bases from V and 9 bases from J; junction bases left unmatched: 9. The CDR3 is made up of 16 amino acids. The germline V gene has CDR1 SEHNR and CDR2 FQNEAQ (reference sequence). The CDR3 DNA follows: TGTGCCAGCAGCCCGAAGGGACTAGCGGGAGCAGTTGAGCAGTTCTTC. It translates to CASSPKGLAGAVEQFF.

The V and J genes are TRBV10-3 and TRBJ2-3; TRBD1 aligns across 9 bases. The ends lost 6 bases at V and 5 bases at J; junction bases unmatched: 9. Germline V lookup: CDR1 ENHRY, CDR2 SYGVKD. The CDR3 sequence is 15 residues long. CDR3: CAISPGQGGIDTQYF. The DNA for the CDR3 is TGTGCCATCAGCCCGGGACAGGGTGGCATAGATACGCAGTATTTT.

J is TRBJ1-1 and V is TRBV5-6; possibly TRBD1 for D (5 bases). Between the trimmed V and J ends, which lost 1 base and 6 bases, there was a span of 13 bases. In germline, CDR1 is SGHDT, CDR2 YYEEEE. The length of the CDR3 is 14 residues. The CDR3: CASSLWGVWSEAFF. DNA for the CDR3: TGTGCCAGCAGCTTGTGGGGGGTTTGGTCTGAAGCTTTCTTT.

This clonotype showed up just a few times. The chain has TRBV27 and TRBJ2-7; 11 nucleotides line up with TRBD2. Unmatched junction bases numbered 4, after V lost 4 bases and J lost 2 bases. The CDR3 has 15 residues. Germline-derived CDR1 and CDR2 are MNHEY and SMNVEV (reference sequence). The CDR3 DNA reads TGTGCCAGCAGTTCCCAGGGACTAGCGGCCTACGAGCAGTACTTC. Amino acid sequence: CASSSQGLAAYEQYF.

In its sample, this clonotype was seen a few times. V gene TRBV7-2 combines with J gene TRBJ2-1, with 7 bases fitting TRBD2. The CDR3 is 14 residues long. Germline CDR1 is SGHTA and CDR2 is FQGNSA. The V and J ends lost 0 bases and 8 bases, in that order; junction bases with no gene match: 4. The CDR3 loop reads CASSLAGGFDEQFF. The DNA for the CDR3 is TGTGCCAGCAGCTTAGCGGGAGGGTTCGATGAGCAGTTCTTC.

This clonotype was counted between two and nine times. The genes are TRBV4-3 and TRBJ1-5; unclear D gene. Germline loops: CDR1 LGHNA, CDR2 YSLEER. This CDR3 contains 14 residues. V shed 0 bases and J shed 0 bases, with 3 bases lying between them. In DNA form, the CDR3 reads TGCGCCAGCAGCCAAGAGGCTAGCAATCAGCCCCAGCATTTT. Its protein product is CASSQEASNQPQHF.

The chain has TRBV5-1 and TRBJ1-4, with TRBD1 matching over 7 bases. The germline V gene encodes CDR1 SGHRS and CDR2 YFSETQ. V was clipped by 4 bases and J by 4 bases; unmatched bases: 7. This CDR3 is 15 amino acids long. This chain's CDR3 is CASSPQGDGNEKLFF. CDR3 sequence (DNA): TGCGCCAGCAGCCCGCAGGGGGATGGTAATGAAAAACTGTTTTTT. Looking up the rest from reference TRBV5-1 and TRBJ1-4 gives the full variable domain: KAGVTQTPRYLIKTRGQQVTLSCSPISGHRSVSWYQQTPGQGLQFLFEYFSETQRNKGNFPGRFSGRQFSNSRSEMNVSTLELGDSALYLCASSPQGDGNEKLFFGSGTQLSVL.

The chain links TRBV6-2 or TRBV6-3 to TRBJ2-7; TRBD1 matches 9 bases. V trimming: 5 bases; J trimming: 7 bases; junction bases outside the gene matches: 3. Germline-derived CDR1 and CDR2 are MNHEY and SVGEGT. This CDR3 comprises 12 residues. CDR3 coding DNA: TGTGCCAGCAGTATGGACAGGGGTGAGCAGTACTTC. This sequence encodes CASSMDRGEQYF.

Ten or more counts support this clonotype. The rearrangement uses TRBV6-2 or TRBV6-3 and TRBJ2-7; possible D gene TRBD2, 6 bases. Germline CDR1 MNHEY, CDR2 SVGEGT. The V and J ends lost 0 bases and 3 bases respectively, with 15 bases between them. CDR3 length: 16 amino acids. The CDR3 spells CASSYSPGVPFYEQYF. DNA for the CDR3: TGTGCCAGCAGTTACTCTCCGGGGGTACCCTTCTACGAGCAGTACTTC.

This chain connects TRBV7-8 to TRBJ2-7; D possibly corresponds to TRBD2 (5 bases). CDR3 length: 15 amino acids. Germline V gene data show CDR1 as SGHVS and CDR2 as FQNEAQ. The ends were cut back, 7 bases at V and 1 base at J, with 17 bases in the middle. This CDR3 is CASIDDRDLSYEQYF. CDR3 coding DNA: TGTGCCAGCATCGATGACCGGGATCTTTCCTACGAGCAGTACTTC.